Sequencing of this T cell receptor beta chain was carried out in a study of cytomegalovirus exposure and HLA in healthy donors. The PCR had 60 Vbeta and 13 Jbeta primers. Here immunoSEQ multiplex PCR was the method, and the copy in TCRdb shows in-frame clones only, minus some. The table lists 150,000 or so clones, roughly four fifths of them singletons, with 7.5% to 9% in the top ten. Germline V CDR1 and CDR2: SGDLS, YYNGEE. This CDR3 region has 15 residues. Trimming cost V 3 bases and J 9 bases; bases outside gene matches: 8. Sampled while nominally healthy, donors likely had unrecorded immune exposures. There are a few counts of this clone.

Material for sequencing was PBMCs. This chain joins TRBV9 and TRBJ1-6; 8 bases fit TRBD1. The clonotype comes from a male donor in good health and CMV-seropositive. The CDR3 region is CASSAQGAVVSPLHF. The CDR3 nucleotides read TGTGCCAGCAGCGCCCAGGGGGCTGTGGTTTCACCCCTCCACTTT.